Shown below are 27 T cell receptor beta chains from a single sample sequenced in a study of OX40 agonist ivuxolimab in advanced cancers. TCRdb keeps only in-frame clones here, not all; method: immunoSEQ multiplex PCR. The repertoire has over 95,000 clones, about 80% of them found once; the top ten carry 1.4% to 1.5%. This specimen was CD4+ or CD8+ T cells sorted from blood, taken in a trial of the OX40 agonist ivuxolimab. All receptors derive from an adult with an advanced solid tumor such as melanoma, head and neck, liver or kidney cancer.

V usage is TRBV5-4 and J usage is TRBJ2-2; tentative D call: TRBD1 (5 bases). Germline values: CDR1 SGHNT, CDR2 YYREEE (reference sequence). Trimming shortened V by 0 bases and J by 8 bases, and 14 bases separated the two germline ends. The CDR3 runs to 15 residues. This chain's CDR3 is CASSLGGSVGGELFF. DNA for the CDR3: TGTGCCAGCAGCTTGGGGGGCTCGGTCGGAGGGGAGCTGTTTTTT.

This chain joins TRBV11-3 and TRBJ2-6; 7 positions match TRBD1. Germline V CDR1 and CDR2: SGHNT, YENEEA. The V and J ends lost 5 bases and 2 bases, in that order; junction bases with no gene match: 6. This CDR3 has 16 amino acids. CDR3 amino acids: CASSLTTGAGANVLTF. CDR3 nucleotide sequence: TGTGCCAGCAGCCTAACAACAGGGGCTGGGGCCAACGTCCTGACTTTC.

The genes are TRBV11-2 and TRBJ1-1; no clear D gene. Between the trimmed V and J ends, which lost 5 bases and 0 bases, there was a span of 22 bases. This CDR3 is built from 18 residues. Germline V gene lookup returns CDR1 SGHAT and CDR2 FQNNGV. Here the CDR3 DNA reads TGTGCCAGCAGCCTCTTTGGGCCCGGGGAGCCGATGAACACTGAAGCTTTCTTT. This translates into CASSLFGPGEPMNTEAFF. The entire variable domain, with the rest obtained from reference TRBV11-2 and TRBJ1-1, is as follows: EAGVAQSPRYKIIEKRQSVAFWCNPISGHATLYWYQQILGQGPKLLIQFQNNGVVDDSQLPKDRFSAERLKGVDSTLKIQPAKLEDSAVYLCASSLFGPGEPMNTEAFFGQGTRLTVV.

The V and J genes are TRBV4-1 and TRBJ2-6, with D uncertain. There are 16 residues in the CDR3. Germline-derived CDR1 and CDR2 are MGHRA and YSYEKL. V was trimmed by 1 base and J by 2 bases, leaving 9 bases between them. The CDR3: CASSQVSSPGANVLTF. As DNA, the CDR3 is TGCGCCAGCAGCCAAGTCAGCTCCCCTGGGGCCAACGTCCTGACTTTC.

This chain connects TRBV7-2 to TRBJ2-7; D might be TRBD1 (6 bases). The CDR3 totals 15 residues. V was trimmed by 4 bases and J by 4 bases, leaving 17 bases between them. Per germline, CDR1 SGHTA and CDR2 FQGNSA. CDR3 nucleotide sequence: TGTGCCAGCAGCTACACGCGTCGGGGACAATACGAGCAGTACTTC. Amino acid sequence: CASSYTRRGQYEQYF.

The rearrangement uses TRBV5-1 and TRBJ2-1; 13 nucleotides match TRBD2. Germline V gene sequence: CDR1 SGHRS, CDR2 YFSETQ. Trimming cost V 8 bases and J 6 bases; bases outside gene matches: 8. There are 15 residues in the CDR3. The CDR3 DNA follows: TGCGCCAGAGGACTAGCGGGAGTTTACGGCAATGAGCAGTTCTTC. Residues: CARGLAGVYGNEQFF.

The chain carries TRBV25-1 and TRBJ2-3; possible D gene TRBD1, 6 bases. V was clipped by 1 base and J by 8 bases, with 10 bases between them. This CDR3 region has 13 residues. The germline gives CDR1 MGHDK, CDR2 SYGVNS. CDR3 sequence: CASSESDRLTQYF. The DNA for the CDR3 is TGTGCCAGCAGTGAATCAGACAGGCTTACGCAGTATTTT.

The chain joins TRBV11-3 to TRBJ2-3; TRBD1 matches 7 bases. Germline V gene data show CDR1 as SGHNT and CDR2 as YENEEA. CDR3 length equals 17 residues. V was pared by 3 bases and J by 2 bases, with 11 bases of the junction left unmatched. In DNA form, the CDR3 reads TGTGCCAGCAGCTTTACTCGAGGGGGACAGACCACAGATACGCAGTATTTT. This sequence encodes CASSFTRGGQTTDTQYF.

The chain combines TRBV6-1 with TRBJ2-3, with D uncertain. This CDR3 spans 16 amino acids. V was shortened by 3 bases and J by 2 bases, with 15 bases between the two germline ends. Germline V lookup: CDR1 MNHNS, CDR2 SASEGT. Written as DNA, the CDR3 is TGTGCCAGCAGTGATTTTCGGTCAGAGTTCACAGATACGCAGTATTTT. Protein sequence: CASSDFRSEFTDTQYF.

The chain links TRBV28 to TRBJ2-7; 8 bases map to TRBD1. This CDR3 has 16 residues. V dropped 5 bases and J dropped 3; count of bases not matched to a gene: 12. Per the germline V gene, CDR1 is MDHEN and CDR2 is SYDVKM. CDR3 loop: CASSRTGTGLNYEQYF. The CDR3, as DNA: TGTGCCAGCAGTCGTACCGGGACAGGCCTAAACTACGAGCAGTACTTC.

This chain uses TRBV28 with TRBJ2-6, with D possibly TRBD1 on 5 matching bases. Deletions cut 6 bases from V and 1 base from J, with 13 bases between. CDR3 length: 16 residues. Germline loops: CDR1 MDHEN, CDR2 SYDVKM. CDR3 sequence reads: CASRVAGSSGANVLTF. The CDR3 DNA reads as TGTGCCAGCAGAGTGGCAGGGTCATCTGGGGCCAACGTCCTGACTTTC. Together with reference TRBV28 and TRBJ2-6, the CDR3 gives the full variable domain: DVKVTQSSRYLVKRTGEKVFLECVQDMDHENMFWYRQDPGLGLRLIYFSYDVKMKEKGDIPEGYSVSREKKERFSLILESASTNQTSMYLCASRVAGSSGANVLTFGAGSRLTVL.

The chain carries TRBV4-2 and TRBJ1-4, with a weak D call TRBD1 (6 bases). Germline CDR1 and CDR2: LGHNA and YNFKEQ. The CDR3 is 18 amino acids. With 0 bases removed from V and 4 bases from J, the gap between germline ends came to 18 bases. The CDR3 nucleotides read TGTGCCAGCAGCCAAGACGCCTTGGGGGCGTACCGTAATGAAAAACTGTTTTTT. Translation: CASSQDALGAYRNEKLFF.

This clone was seen just once. This rearrangement joins TRBV9 to TRBJ2-2; D is ambiguous. Germline lookup yields CDR1 SGDLS and CDR2 YYNGEE. The V end was cut by 0 bases, the J end by 7 bases, with 7 bases between. CDR3 length: 13 residues. The CDR3 DNA sequence: TGTGCCAGCAGCGTAGCTGGTATCGGGGAGCTGTTTTTT. This translates into CASSVAGIGELFF.

This clone was recorded only once. Distinct nucleotide sequences in the sample also encode this CDR3. The chain joins TRBV18 to TRBJ2-5, with TRBD1 as a possible D gene (6 bases). CDR3 length: 13 amino acids. The V gene's germline CDR1 is KGHSH and CDR2 LQKENI. V gave up 4 bases and J gave up 4 bases, with 10 bases separating them. The CDR3 protein is CASSQQGGETQYF. The CDR3 nucleotides are TGTGCCAGCTCACAACAGGGTGGAGAGACCCAGTACTTC.

V usage is TRBV15 and J usage is TRBJ2-1; no clear D. CDR3 length equals 12 residues. V was cut by 2 bases and J by 9 bases, with 8 bases left in between. Germline CDR1 LNHNV, CDR2 YYDKDF (reference sequence). DNA for the CDR3: TGTGCCACCAGCAGACTAACGGCTGAGCAGTTCTTC. Translation gives CATSRLTAEQFF.

The V call is TRBV10-3, the J call TRBJ1-5, with TRBD1 as a possible D gene (5 bases). The CDR3 runs 13 residues. Trimming stripped 6 bases from V and 1 base from J, with 7 bases between. CDR1 and CDR2 from the germline V gene are ENHRY and SYGVKD. This chain's CDR3 is CAIRRDSNQPQHF. CDR3 nucleotide sequence: TGTGCCATCAGGCGGGACAGCAATCAGCCCCAGCATTTT.

This chain links TRBV30 with TRBJ1-3; TRBD1 might be the D (6 bases). Germline CDR1 reads GTSNPN; CDR2 reads SVGIG (reference sequence). V was pared by 7 bases and J by 2 bases, with 15 bases between. The CDR3 extends over 14 amino acids. The CDR3 loop is CASRDTNTGNTIYF. The CDR3 DNA reads TGTGCCTCACGGGACACCAATACTGGAAACACCATATATTTT.

The chain couples TRBV18 to TRBJ2-2; weak D call: TRBD1 (5 bases). Germline-derived CDR1 and CDR2 are KGHSH and LQKENI. Trimming removed 1 base at V and 5 bases at J, with 8 bases between. The CDR3 is 14 amino acids. CDR3 loop: CASSPRPGTGELFF. In DNA, the CDR3 is TGTGCCAGCTCACCACGGCCAGGGACCGGGGAGCTGTTTTTT.

The chain links TRBV6-5 to TRBJ1-1; D remains ambiguous. Trimming cost V 10 bases and J 3 bases, with 9 bases left between them. Germline values: CDR1 MNHEY, CDR2 SVGAGI. The CDR3 covers 11 residues. CDR3 coding DNA: TGTGCCACTCTCCGGGACACTGAAGCTTTCTTT. It codes for CATLRDTEAFF.

This clone was recorded only once. The chain couples TRBV18 to TRBJ1-1; TRBD1 matches at 9 bases. J gave up 0 bases and V 5 bases, and 4 bases lay outside the gene matches. The CDR3 has 15 amino acids. Germline V gene lookup returns CDR1 KGHSH and CDR2 LQKENI. CDR3: CASSSRQGVNTEAFF. The CDR3 region has the DNA TGTGCCAGCTCATCTCGACAGGGGGTGAACACTGAAGCTTTCTTT.

This clone has just a few counts. The chain combines TRBV29-1 with TRBJ1-1, with 7 bases identical to TRBD1. The CDR3 sequence is 14 residues long. V trimming: 6 bases; J trimming: 0 bases; junction bases outside the gene matches: 7. Germline CDR1 is SQVTM and CDR2 is ANQGSEA. The CDR3 loop reads CSVRTGTMNTEAFF. The CDR3 DNA reads as TGCAGCGTCCGGACAGGAACCATGAACACTGAAGCTTTCTTT.

The gene calls are TRBV29-1 and TRBJ1-3, with a possible D match to TRBD1 (5 bases). Germline CDR1 SQVTM, CDR2 ANQGSEA. The CDR3 sequence is 13 residues long. Trimming stripped 5 bases from V and 4 bases from J, with 12 bases between. The CDR3 bases are TGCAGCGTTTCCCAGGGAACCGGAAACACCATATATTTT. Protein: CSVSQGTGNTIYF.

The chain carries TRBV5-6 and TRBJ1-2; D not resolved. CDR3 size: 14 residues. The V and J ends lost 1 base and 1 base respectively, with 8 bases between them. From germline, CDR1 is SGHDT and CDR2 YYEEEE. CDR3 nucleotides: TGTGCCAGCAGCTTGCGAGGGAATAACTATGGCTACACCTTC. Its translation is CASSLRGNNYGYTF. The full variable domain, completed using reference TRBV5-6 and TRBJ1-2, is DAGVTQSPTHLIKTRGQQVTLRCSPKSGHDTVSWYQQALGQGPQFIFQYYEEEERQRGNFPDRFSGHQFPNYSSELNVNALLLGDSALYLCASSLRGNNYGYTFGSGTRLTVV.

The CDR3, as DNA: TGTGCCAGTCGACGGACAGAAAGATTCCCCTACGAGCAGTACTTC. Translated, it gives CASRRTERFPYEQYF. The gene calls are TRBV21-1 and TRBJ2-7; whether TRBD1, the table's D call, matches the DNA was not checked. TRBV21-1 is described as a pseudogene. This CDR3 comprises 15 residues.

The rearrangement uses TRBV5-1 and TRBJ1-5; the D is unclear. Germline V CDR1 and CDR2: SGHRS, YFSETQ. The V end was cut by 4 bases, the J end by 2 bases, with 16 bases between. This CDR3 contains 16 residues. CDR3 bases: TGCGCCAGCAGCGCCGGACCCGTGGGTGGCAATCAGCCCCAGCATTTT. It encodes CASSAGPVGGNQPQHF.

V usage is TRBV28 and J usage is TRBJ2-1; D not resolved. The CDR3 is 14 amino acids. Germline V gives CDR1 MDHEN, CDR2 SYDVKM. Trimming removed 3 bases at V and 7 bases at J, with 13 bases between. The CDR3 DNA sequence: TGTGCCAGCAGTTTGCCGGAACCGGTTAATGAGCAGTTCTTC. Translation: CASSLPEPVNEQFF.

The V call is TRBV14, the J call TRBJ1-1; 8 positions match TRBD1. This CDR3 is 16 amino acids long. Germline assignment: CDR1 SGHDN and CDR2 FVKESK. Trimming removed 3 bases from V and 3 bases from J; junction bases left unmatched: 9. The CDR3 loop is CASSHRARGRHTEAFF. In DNA, the CDR3 is TGTGCCAGCAGCCACCGGGCCAGGGGGCGTCACACTGAAGCTTTCTTT.